This TCR beta chain was identified in a study of neurological immune-mediated disorders. Trimming cost V 3 bases and J 7 bases; bases outside gene matches: 16. The CDR3 is 16 amino acids. Germline V gives CDR1 DFQATT, CDR2 SNEGSKA (reference sequence). Points from the study as a whole: While HTLV-1-associated myelopathy showed the greatest TCR clonal expansion, multiple sclerosis showed the least, falling below healthy controls. CDR3 amino acid sequences of expanded clones were not shared across subjects, a result suggesting private repertoires in all groups.

TCRdb re-derived calls from the 5' RACE reads in MiXCR, one entry per CDR3 protein. The table shows some 35,000 distinct CDR3 sequences, with around 10% occurring only once. By sample share, this clonotype is large. Antigen specificity is unknown. Sequencing was performed on CD4+ T cells from blood. The V and J genes are TRBV20-1 and TRBJ1-2; 8 positions agree with TRBD1. The receptor was isolated from a woman aged 25-40 years with HTLV-1-associated myelopathy (HAM/TSP). The CDR3 region is CSASRDRILKRAGYTF. In nucleotides, the CDR3 is TGCAGTGCTAGCCGGGACAGGATACTTAAAAGGGCTGGCTACACCTTC.